This T cell receptor beta chain came from a study of cytomegalovirus exposure and HLA in healthy donors. Study at large: Tens of millions of unique TCRs, all from HLA-typed donors, were included in an early release of the data. General study results and limits: Data from an earlier analysis indicated that most TCR beta V segments were productive either about 90% or about 30% of the time.

Note on this clone: Its antigen is still unknown.

Germline V gene data show CDR1 as SGHTA and CDR2 as FQGNSA. The ends lost 5 bases at V and 7 bases at J; junction bases unmatched: 5. This CDR3 comprises 16 residues. The PCR contained 60 Vbeta and 13 Jbeta primers. Generated by immunoSEQ multiplex PCR, the TCRdb table keeps only in-frame clones and is missing some. The sample records approximately 130,000 clones, approximately 83% being singletons. The chain employs TRBV7-2 and TRBJ2-2, with 15 bases matching TRBD2. The sequencing sample was made of PBMCs. The receptor was isolated from a girl aged 2-10 years in good health and CMV-seronegative. The DNA of the CDR3 is TGTGCCAGCAGCCACGGACTAGCGGGGGGGATCGGGGAGCTGTTTTTT. This gives the protein CASSHGLAGGIGELFF.